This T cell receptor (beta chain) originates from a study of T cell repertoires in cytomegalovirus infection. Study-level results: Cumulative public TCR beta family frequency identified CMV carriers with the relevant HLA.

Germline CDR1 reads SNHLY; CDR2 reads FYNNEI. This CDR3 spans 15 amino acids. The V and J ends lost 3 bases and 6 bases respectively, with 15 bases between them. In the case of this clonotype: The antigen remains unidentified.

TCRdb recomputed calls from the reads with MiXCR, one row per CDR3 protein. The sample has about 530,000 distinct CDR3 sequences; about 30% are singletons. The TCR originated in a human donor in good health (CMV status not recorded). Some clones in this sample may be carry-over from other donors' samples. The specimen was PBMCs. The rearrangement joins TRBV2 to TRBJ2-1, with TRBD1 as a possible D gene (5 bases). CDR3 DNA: TGTGCCAGCAGTGAGGCAGGGTCTCTGTCCAATGAGCAGTTCTTC. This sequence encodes CASSEAGSLSNEQFF.